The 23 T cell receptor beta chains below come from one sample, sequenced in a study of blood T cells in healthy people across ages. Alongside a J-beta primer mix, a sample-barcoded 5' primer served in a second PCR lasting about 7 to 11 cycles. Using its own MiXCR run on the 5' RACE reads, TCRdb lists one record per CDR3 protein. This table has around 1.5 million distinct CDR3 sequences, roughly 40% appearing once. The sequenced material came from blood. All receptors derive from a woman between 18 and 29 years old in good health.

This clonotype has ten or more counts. In nucleotides, the CDR3 is TGTGCCAGCAGTGTACACGACAAAAACATTCAGTACTTC. Protein sequence: CASSVHDKNIQYF. The chain recombines TRBV2 with TRBJ2-4; D gene ambiguous. Germline CDR1 SNHLY, CDR2 FYNNEI. The germline V and J ends were trimmed by 4 bases and 3 bases, with 7 bases remaining between them. There are 13 residues in the CDR3.

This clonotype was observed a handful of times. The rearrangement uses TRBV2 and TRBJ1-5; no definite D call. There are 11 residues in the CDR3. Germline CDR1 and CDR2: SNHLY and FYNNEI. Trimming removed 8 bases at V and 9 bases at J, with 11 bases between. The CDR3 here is CASSGDGPQHF. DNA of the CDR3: TGTGCCAGCTCCGGAGATGGGCCCCAGCATTTT.

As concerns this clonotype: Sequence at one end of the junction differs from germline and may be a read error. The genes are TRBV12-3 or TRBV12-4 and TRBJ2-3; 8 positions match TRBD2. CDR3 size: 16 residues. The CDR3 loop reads CATSFRAERETDTQYF. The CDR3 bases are TGTGCCACCAGTTTCCGAGCGGAGCGGGAGACCGATACCCAGTATTTT.

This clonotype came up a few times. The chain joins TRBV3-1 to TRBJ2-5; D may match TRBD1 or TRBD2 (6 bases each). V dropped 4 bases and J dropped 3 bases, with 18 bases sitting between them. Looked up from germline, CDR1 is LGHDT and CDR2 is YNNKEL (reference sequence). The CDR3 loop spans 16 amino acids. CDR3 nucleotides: TGTGCCAGCAGCCCTAGGGGGGCAGGCCTCAAAGAGACCCAGTACTTC. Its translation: CASSPRGAGLKETQYF.

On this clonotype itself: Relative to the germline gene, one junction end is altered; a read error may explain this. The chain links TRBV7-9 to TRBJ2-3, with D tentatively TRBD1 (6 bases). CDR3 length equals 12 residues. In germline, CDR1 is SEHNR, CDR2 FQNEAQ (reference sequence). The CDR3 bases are TGTTCCAGCAGGATACAGGGAAATACGCAGTATTTT. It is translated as CSSRIQGNTQYF.

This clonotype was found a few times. The DNA of the CDR3 is TGTGCCAGCTCATGGGTTGACACTGAAGCTTTCTTT. Its protein is CASSWVDTEAFF. This chain joins TRBV7-9 and TRBJ1-1; no definite D call. The CDR3 loop spans 12 amino acids. Trimming left V 8 bases short and J 3 bases short, with 10 bases between. Germline CDR1 is SEHNR and CDR2 is FQNEAQ (reference sequence).

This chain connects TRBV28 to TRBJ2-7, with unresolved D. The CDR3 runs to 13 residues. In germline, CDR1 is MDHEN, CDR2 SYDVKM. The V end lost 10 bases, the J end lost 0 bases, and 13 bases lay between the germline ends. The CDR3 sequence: CATQWTSSYEQYF. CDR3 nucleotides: TGTGCCACCCAGTGGACGAGCTCCTACGAGCAGTACTTC. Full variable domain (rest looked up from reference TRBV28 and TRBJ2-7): DVKVTQSSRYLVKRTGEKVFLECVQDMDHENMFWYRQDPGLGLRLIYFSYDVKMKEKGDIPEGYSVSREKKERFSLILESASTNQTSMYLCATQWTSSYEQYFGPGTRLTVT.

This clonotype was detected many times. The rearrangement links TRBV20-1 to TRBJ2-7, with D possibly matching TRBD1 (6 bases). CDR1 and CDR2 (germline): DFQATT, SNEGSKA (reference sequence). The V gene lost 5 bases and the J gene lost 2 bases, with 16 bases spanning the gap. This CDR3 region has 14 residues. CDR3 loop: CSAGGPRGTYEQYF. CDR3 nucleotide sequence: TGCAGTGCTGGGGGCCCTAGGGGAACCTACGAGCAGTACTTC.

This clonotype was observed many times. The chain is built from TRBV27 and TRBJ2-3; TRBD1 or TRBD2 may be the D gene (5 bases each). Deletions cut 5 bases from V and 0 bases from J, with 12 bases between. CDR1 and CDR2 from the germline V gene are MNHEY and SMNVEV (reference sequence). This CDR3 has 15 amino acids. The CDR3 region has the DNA TGTGCCAGCAGTCTAAGGGACCGGAGCACAGATACGCAGTATTTT. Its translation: CASSLRDRSTDTQYF.

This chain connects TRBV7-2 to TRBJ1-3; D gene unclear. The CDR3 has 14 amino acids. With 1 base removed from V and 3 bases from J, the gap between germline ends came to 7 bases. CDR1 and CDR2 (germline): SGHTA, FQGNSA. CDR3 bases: TGTGCCAGCAGCTTAGACGTTTTTGGAAACACCATATATTTT. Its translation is CASSLDVFGNTIYF.

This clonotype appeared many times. CDR3 sequence (DNA): TGTGCCAGCTCCGGGACACACTATGGCTACACCTTC. Protein sequence: CASSGTHYGYTF. V usage is TRBV25-1 and J usage is TRBJ1-2, with a possible D match to TRBD1 (6 bases). V shed 8 bases and J shed 3 bases, with 10 bases lying between them. Germline V gene data show CDR1 as MGHDK and CDR2 as SYGVNS. The CDR3 is 12 amino acids.

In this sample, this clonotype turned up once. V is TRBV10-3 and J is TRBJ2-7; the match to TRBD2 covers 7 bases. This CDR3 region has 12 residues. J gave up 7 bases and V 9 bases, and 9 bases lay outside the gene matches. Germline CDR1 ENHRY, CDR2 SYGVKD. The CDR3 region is CAMGGLSNEQYF. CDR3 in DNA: TGTGCCATGGGAGGGCTTAGCAATGAGCAGTACTTC.

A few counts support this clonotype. The CDR3 DNA reads as TGCAGTGCTACAGGGGAAGGCTACACCTTC. It translates to CSATGEGYTF. The V and J genes are TRBV20-1 and TRBJ1-2, with D tentatively TRBD1 (6 bases). Per germline, CDR1 DFQATT and CDR2 SNEGSKA (reference sequence). CDR3 length: 10 residues. Trimming took off 4 bases at V and 8 bases at J, with 8 bases between the two ends.

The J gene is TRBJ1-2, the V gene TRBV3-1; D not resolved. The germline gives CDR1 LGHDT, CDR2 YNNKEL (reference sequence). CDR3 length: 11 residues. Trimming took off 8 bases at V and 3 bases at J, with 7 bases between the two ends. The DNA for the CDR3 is TGTGCCAGCGGGTTTGACTATGGCTACACCTTC. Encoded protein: CASGFDYGYTF.

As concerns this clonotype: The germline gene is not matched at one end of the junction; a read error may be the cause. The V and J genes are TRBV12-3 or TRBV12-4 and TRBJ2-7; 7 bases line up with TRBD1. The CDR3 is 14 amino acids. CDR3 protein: CASSPGQSSYERYF. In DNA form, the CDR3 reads TGTGCCAGCAGCCCGGGACAGAGCTCCTACGAGCGGTACTTC.

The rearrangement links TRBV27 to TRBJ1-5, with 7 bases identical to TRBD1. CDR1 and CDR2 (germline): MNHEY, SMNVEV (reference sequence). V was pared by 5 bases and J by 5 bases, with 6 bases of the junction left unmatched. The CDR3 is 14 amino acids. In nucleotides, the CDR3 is TGTGCCAGCAGTGCACAGGGGCCTCATCAGCCCCAGCATTTT. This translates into CASSAQGPHQPQHF.

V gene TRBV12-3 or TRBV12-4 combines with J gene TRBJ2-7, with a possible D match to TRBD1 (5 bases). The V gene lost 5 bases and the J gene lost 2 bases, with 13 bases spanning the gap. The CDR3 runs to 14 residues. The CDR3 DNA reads TGTGCCAGCAGTCCAGGGCGGTTGCCCTACGAGCAGTACTTC. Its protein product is CASSPGRLPYEQYF.

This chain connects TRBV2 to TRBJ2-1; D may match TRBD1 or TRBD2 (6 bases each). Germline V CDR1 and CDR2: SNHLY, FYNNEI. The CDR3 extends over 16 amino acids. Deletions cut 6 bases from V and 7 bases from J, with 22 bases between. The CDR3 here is CASRGVYPGALNEQFF. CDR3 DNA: TGTGCCAGCAGGGGGGTATATCCGGGGGCTCTAAATGAGCAGTTCTTC.

The CDR3 sequence: CASSPRTRTNEKLFF. As DNA, the CDR3 is TGTGCCAGCAGCCCCAGGACTCGTACTAATGAAAAACTGTTTTTT. The chain carries TRBV11-2 and TRBJ1-4; D not resolved. The germline V gene encodes CDR1 SGHAT and CDR2 FQNNGV. The CDR3 spans 15 residues. V was trimmed by 5 bases and J by 2 bases, leaving 12 bases between them. Supplemented by reference TRBV11-2 and TRBJ1-4, the full variable domain reads EAGVAQSPRYKIIEKRQSVAFWCNPISGHATLYWYQQILGQGPKLLIQFQNNGVVDDSQLPKDRFSAERLKGVDSTLKIQPAKLEDSAVYLCASSPRTRTNEKLFFGSGTQLSVL.

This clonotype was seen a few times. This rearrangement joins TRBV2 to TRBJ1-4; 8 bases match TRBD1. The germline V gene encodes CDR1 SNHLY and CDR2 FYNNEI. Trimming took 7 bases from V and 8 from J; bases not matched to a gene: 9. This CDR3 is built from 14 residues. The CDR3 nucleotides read TGTGCCAGCACGCCGTCGGGGACAGGAGAAAAACTGTTTTTT. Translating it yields CASTPSGTGEKLFF.

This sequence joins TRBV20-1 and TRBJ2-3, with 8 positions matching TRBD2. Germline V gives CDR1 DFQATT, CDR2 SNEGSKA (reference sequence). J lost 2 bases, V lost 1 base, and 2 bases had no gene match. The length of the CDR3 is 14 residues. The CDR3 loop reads CSARAGGATDTQYF. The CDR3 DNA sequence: TGCAGTGCTAGAGCGGGAGGGGCCACAGATACGCAGTATTTT.

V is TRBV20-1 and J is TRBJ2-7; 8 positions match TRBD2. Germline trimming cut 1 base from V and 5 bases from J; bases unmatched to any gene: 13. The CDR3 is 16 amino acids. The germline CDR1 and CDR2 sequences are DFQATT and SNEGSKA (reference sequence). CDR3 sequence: CSARGSPAGDANEQYF. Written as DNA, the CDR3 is TGCAGTGCTAGAGGGTCGCCAGCGGGAGACGCAAACGAGCAGTACTTC.

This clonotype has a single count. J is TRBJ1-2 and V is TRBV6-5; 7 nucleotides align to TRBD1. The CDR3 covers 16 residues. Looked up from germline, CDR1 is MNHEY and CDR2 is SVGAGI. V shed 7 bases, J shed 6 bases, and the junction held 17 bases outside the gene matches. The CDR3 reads CASKPGQIHNSNGYTF. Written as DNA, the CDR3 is TGTGCCAGCAAACCGGGACAGATCCACAATTCCAATGGCTACACCTTC.